Each of the 10 T cell receptor beta chains below was sequenced from the same sample in a study of monozygotic twins with cystic fibrosis. Repertoires were generated with immunoSEQ multiplex PCR, while TCRdb's copy carries only in-frame clones and drops some. The data contain some 14,000 clones, more than 80% of them seen just once; the ten biggest clones take up approximately 0.77%. The sample taken for sequencing was blood. Source of these receptors: a boy aged 5-17 years with cystic fibrosis.

The V call is TRBV7-8, the J call TRBJ2-7; 8 bases align to TRBD2. CDR1 is SGHVS and CDR2 is FQNEAQ in the germline V gene. The CDR3 sequence is 16 residues long. The J segment lost 4 bases and the V segment lost 8 bases, leaving 16 bases of the junction unmatched. DNA of the CDR3: TGTGCCAGCCCCCCCGCGGGAGGCGACCCGGATTACGAGCAGTACTTC. Residues: CASPPAGGDPDYEQYF.

The rearrangement joins TRBV28 to TRBJ1-2, with 12 nucleotides matching TRBD1. The CDR3 length is 17 residues. Trimming removed 3 bases from V and 4 bases from J; junction bases left unmatched: 9. In germline, CDR1 is MDHEN, CDR2 SYDVKM. The CDR3 region is CASSLGQGAISGYGYTF. The CDR3 DNA reads as TGTGCCAGCAGTTTGGGACAGGGGGCAATAAGCGGCTATGGCTACACCTTC.

J is TRBJ2-1 and V is TRBV13; 10 nucleotides line up with TRBD2. V lost 6 bases and J lost 1; bases outside the gene matches: 3. From germline, CDR1 is PRHDT and CDR2 FYEKMQ (reference sequence). This CDR3 is 15 amino acids long. The CDR3 here is CASRLAGLSYNEQFF. The DNA for the CDR3 is TGTGCCAGCAGACTAGCGGGATTATCCTACAATGAGCAGTTCTTC. The variable domain in full, with the rest retrieved from reference TRBV13 and TRBJ2-1, is AAGVIQSPRHLIKEKRETATLKCYPIPRHDTVYWYQQGPGQDPQFLISFYEKMQSDKGSIPDRFSAQQFSDYHSELNMSSLELGDSALYFCASRLAGLSYNEQFFGPGTRLTVL.

This sequence joins TRBV30 and TRBJ1-3; 7 bases map to TRBD1. The V gene end was trimmed by 0 bases and the J gene end by 2 bases; junction bases not matched to a gene: 4. Germline V gene sequence: CDR1 GTSNPN, CDR2 SVGIG (reference sequence). The CDR3 length is 15 residues. In nucleotides, the CDR3 is TGTGCCTGGAGTGTACTAAGGGGGCCTGGAAACACCATATATTTT. Translating gives CAWSVLRGPGNTIYF.

Comments on this clone: The junction departs from germline at one end; a sequencing error may be responsible. The rearrangement links TRBV7-2 to TRBJ2-5, with TRBD1 matching over 7 bases. CDR1 and CDR2 from the germline V gene are SGHTA and FQGNSA. The CDR3 has 14 residues. The DNA of the CDR3 is TGTGCCAGCCGCTTAAGAGGGGGCACAGAGACCCAGTACTTC. Its protein is CASRLRGGTETQYF.

This sequence joins TRBV7-6 and TRBJ1-1; TRBD1 agrees at 8 bases. V lost 2 bases to trimming and J lost 5 bases; unmatched junction nucleotides: 4. The germline V gene has CDR1 SGHVS and CDR2 FNYEAQ. This CDR3 is built from 14 residues. CDR3 bases: TGTGCCAGCAGCTTACAGGGGGCAGAAACTGAAGCTTTCTTT. It is translated as CASSLQGAETEAFF.

The J gene is TRBJ1-4, the V gene TRBV19, with D possibly matching TRBD1 (5 bases). Germline-derived CDR1 and CDR2 are LNHDA and SQIVND (reference sequence). The CDR3 contains 14 residues. Trimming took 3 bases from V and 7 from J, leaving 12 bases between them. The CDR3 sequence is CASSIAGEGEKLFF. CDR3 in DNA: TGTGCCAGTAGTATCGCGGGGGAGGGTGAAAAACTGTTTTTT. The entire variable domain, with the rest obtained from reference TRBV19 and TRBJ1-4, is as follows: DGGITQSPKYLFRKEGQNVTLSCEQNLNHDAMYWYRQDPGQGLRLIYYSQIVNDFQKGDIAEGYSVSREKKESFPLTVTSAQKNPTAFYLCASSIAGEGEKLFFGSGTQLSVL.

The chain uses TRBV2 and TRBJ1-1, with D possibly TRBD1 on 5 matching bases. V lost 3 bases to trimming and J lost 5 bases, with 10 bases between them. CDR3 size: 13 residues. In germline, CDR1 is SNHLY, CDR2 FYNNEI. Here the CDR3 reads CASSDRVGTEAFF. As DNA, the CDR3 is TGTGCCAGCAGTGACAGGGTGGGAACTGAAGCTTTCTTT.

The rearrangement uses TRBV27 and TRBJ2-1, with TRBD1 identical over 10 bases. This CDR3 has 15 amino acids. With 6 bases clipped from V and 4 bases from J, the junction kept 6 bases outside the gene matches. Germline V gives CDR1 MNHEY, CDR2 SMNVEV (reference sequence). CDR3 region: CASRLGQGGYNEQFF. In DNA form, the CDR3 reads TGTGCCAGCAGGTTAGGACAGGGGGGTTACAATGAGCAGTTCTTC.

This clone was observed a handful of times. The chain couples TRBV6-1 to TRBJ2-1; 9 bases are shared with TRBD2. CDR1 MNHNS and CDR2 SASEGT come from the germline V gene. J gave up 5 bases and V 7 bases, and 9 bases lay outside the gene matches. This CDR3 spans 15 amino acids. CDR3 sequence reads: CASTLGLAGNNEQFF. Written as DNA, the CDR3 is TGTGCCAGCACCCTGGGGCTAGCGGGGAACAATGAGCAGTTCTTC.